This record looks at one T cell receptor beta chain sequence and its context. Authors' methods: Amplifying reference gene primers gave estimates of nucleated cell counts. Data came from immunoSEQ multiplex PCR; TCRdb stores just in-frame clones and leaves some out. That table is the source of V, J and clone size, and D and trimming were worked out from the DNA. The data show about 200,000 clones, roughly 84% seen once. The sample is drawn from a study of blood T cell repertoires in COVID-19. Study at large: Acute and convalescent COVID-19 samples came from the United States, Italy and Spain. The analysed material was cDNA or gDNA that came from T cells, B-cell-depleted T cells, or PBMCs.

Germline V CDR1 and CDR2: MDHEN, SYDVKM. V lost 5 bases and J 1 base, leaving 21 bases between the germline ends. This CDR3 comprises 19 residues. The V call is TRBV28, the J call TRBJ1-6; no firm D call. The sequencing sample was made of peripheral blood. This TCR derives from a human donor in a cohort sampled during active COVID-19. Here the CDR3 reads CASSLGLRALNSYNSPLHF. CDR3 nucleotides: TGTGCCAGCAGTCTCGGATTGAGGGCCCTTAATTCCTATAATTCACCCCTCCACTTT. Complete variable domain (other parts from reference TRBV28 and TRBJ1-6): DVKVTQSSRYLVKRTGEKVFLECVQDMDHENMFWYRQDPGLGLRLIYFSYDVKMKEKGDIPEGYSVSREKKERFSLILESASTNQTSMYLCASSLGLRALNSYNSPLHFGNGTRLTVT.